The 22 T cell receptor beta chains listed next were all sequenced from one sample in a study of cytomegalovirus exposure and HLA in healthy donors. In the PCR, 60 Vbeta and 13 Jbeta primers were used. Some clones are missing from TCRdb's copy, which holds only in-frame ones; the method was immunoSEQ multiplex PCR. The sample consists of fewer than 200,000 clones, more than 75% of them appearing once. Material for sequencing was PBMCs. Every receptor here comes from a man under 40 in good health and CMV-seropositive.

J is TRBJ2-2 and V is TRBV9, with a weak D call TRBD2 (6 bases). The CDR3 consists of 14 residues. Germline loops: CDR1 SGDLS, CDR2 YYNGEE. V lost 7 bases and J lost 7, with 17 bases in between. The CDR3 sequence is CASSLGGNIGELFF. CDR3 in DNA: TGTGCCAGCTCCCTCGGGGGAAATATCGGGGAGCTGTTTTTT.

The chain employs TRBV7-2 and TRBJ2-2, with TRBD2 matching 14 bases. Germline assignment: CDR1 SGHTA and CDR2 FQGNSA. CDR3 size: 17 residues. Unmatched junction bases numbered 8, after V lost 5 bases and J lost 6 bases. CDR3 DNA sequence: TGTGCCAGCAGCCCCTTCGGGGGACTAGCGGGAGCCGGGGAGCTGTTTTTT. Translating gives CASSPFGGLAGAGELFF.

V gene TRBV18 combines with J gene TRBJ2-7, with 8 nucleotides matching TRBD2. Germline V gives CDR1 KGHSH, CDR2 LQKENI. The J segment lost 5 bases and the V segment lost 2 bases, leaving 8 bases of the junction unmatched. The CDR3 runs 15 residues. The CDR3: CASSPVSLAANEQYF. The CDR3 DNA is TGTGCCAGCTCACCAGTTTCACTAGCGGCGAACGAGCAGTACTTC.

The rearrangement uses TRBV4-3 and TRBJ2-7; weak D call: TRBD1 (6 bases). Looked up from germline, CDR1 is LGHNA and CDR2 is YSLEER. The CDR3 length is 17 residues. Deletions cut 0 bases from V and 2 bases from J, with 17 bases between. CDR3 sequence (DNA): TGCGCCAGCAGCCAAGATTTGGCAGGGGCCTCCACCTACGAGCAGTACTTC. Residues: CASSQDLAGASTYEQYF.

The J gene is TRBJ2-7, the V gene TRBV11-2; TRBD2 aligns across 7 bases. The CDR3 sequence is 17 residues long. The germline gives CDR1 SGHAT, CDR2 FQNNGV. V gave up 1 base and J gave up 4 bases; unmatched junction bases: 13. As DNA, the CDR3 is TGTGCCAGCAGCTTAGCAAGCCCTGGGGAGGGAAAATACGAGCAGTACGTC. Protein sequence: CASSLASPGEGKYEQYV.

The rearrangement uses TRBV19 and TRBJ1-1; D gene unclear. V lost 8 bases and J lost 4, with 14 bases in between. Looked up from germline, CDR1 is LNHDA and CDR2 is SQIVND (reference sequence). The length of the CDR3 is 13 residues. CDR3 nucleotide sequence: TGTGCCAGTGGCTGGGGAGTTGGCACTGAAGCTTTCTTT. It yields the protein CASGWGVGTEAFF.

The V call is TRBV11-3, the J call TRBJ2-7; perhaps TRBD2 as D (6 bases). The CDR3 has 15 residues. Germline values: CDR1 SGHNT, CDR2 YENEEA. Trimming cost V 2 bases and J 2 bases, with 13 bases left between them. The CDR3 DNA reads as TGTGCCAGCAGCTTACGAGCCCGGGAGCCCTACGAGCAGTACGTC. It translates to CASSLRAREPYEQYV.

The genes are TRBV4-3 and TRBJ2-1; perhaps TRBD2 as D (6 bases). The CDR3 is 18 residues long. The germline CDR1 and CDR2 sequences are LGHNA and YSLEER. Trimming removed 0 bases at V and 2 bases at J, with 17 bases between. CDR3 protein: CASSQEVSGTGAYNEQFF. DNA for the CDR3: TGCGCCAGCAGCCAAGAGGTGTCGGGTACGGGGGCCTACAATGAGCAGTTCTTC.

V usage is TRBV5-5 and J usage is TRBJ2-3, with 10 bases matching TRBD1. Germline V gene data show CDR1 as SGHKS and CDR2 as YYEKEE (reference sequence). V dropped 1 base and J dropped 0; count of bases not matched to a gene: 5. The CDR3 is 17 amino acids. This CDR3 reads CASSLLGTGASTDTQYF. The CDR3 DNA reads as TGTGCCAGCAGCTTGCTAGGGACAGGGGCTAGCACAGATACGCAGTATTTT.

CDR3 sequence reads: CAWKLGLEETQYF. The CDR3 nucleotides read TGTGCCTGGAAATTGGGACTGGAAGAGACCCAGTACTTC. V usage is TRBV30 and J usage is TRBJ2-5, with D possibly matching TRBD2 (6 bases). CDR1 GTSNPN and CDR2 SVGIG come from the germline V gene (reference sequence). The CDR3 extends over 13 amino acids. V was pared by 4 bases and J by 3 bases, with 12 bases between.

The chain couples TRBV6-5 to TRBJ1-1, with 7 bases matching TRBD1. The CDR3 contains 15 residues. Germline V gene sequence: CDR1 MNHEY, CDR2 SVGAGI. The J segment lost 5 bases and the V segment lost 10 bases, leaving 16 bases of the junction unmatched. The CDR3 sequence: CAIPRQGRPQTEAFF. CDR3 in DNA: TGTGCCATCCCAAGACAGGGCCGGCCCCAAACTGAAGCTTTCTTT.

This rearrangement joins TRBV11-3 to TRBJ2-1, with 11 positions matching TRBD2. V was pared by 3 bases and J by 0 bases, with 1 base of the junction left unmatched. Looked up from germline, CDR1 is SGHNT and CDR2 is YENEEA. CDR3 length: 16 residues. CDR3 bases: TGTGCCAGCAGCTTCACTAGCGGGAGCTCCTACAATGAGCAGTTCTTC. As protein: CASSFTSGSSYNEQFF.

As concerns this clone: Other nucleotide sequences in the sample specify the same CDR3. V is TRBV7-2 and J is TRBJ2-7, with D unresolved. The CDR3 loop spans 13 amino acids. Germline CDR1 reads SGHTA; CDR2 reads FQGNSA. V lost 1 base, J lost 2 bases, and 6 bases lay in between. CDR3 loop: CASSLGRAYEQYF. Written as DNA, the CDR3 is TGTGCCAGCAGCTTAGGACGGGCCTACGAGCAGTACTTC.

The chain is built from TRBV7-2 and TRBJ2-3; 9 nucleotides match TRBD1. The CDR3 covers 14 residues. The junction had 4 bases not matched to a gene; V was cut back by 6 bases and J by 3 bases. The V gene's germline CDR1 is SGHTA and CDR2 FQGNSA. CDR3 sequence: CASRLQGATDTQYF. DNA of the CDR3: TGTGCCAGCAGGTTACAGGGGGCAACAGATACGCAGTATTTT.

The rearrangement joins TRBV18 to TRBJ2-7; 7 bases are shared with TRBD2. Germline lookup yields CDR1 KGHSH and CDR2 LQKENI. CDR3 length: 15 amino acids. Unmatched junction bases numbered 12, after V lost 3 bases and J lost 7 bases. The CDR3 bases are TGTGCCAGCTCACCCCCGGCGGGAGACCCACGGGAGCAGTACGTC. Amino acids: CASSPPAGDPREQYV.

This rearrangement joins TRBV7-6 to TRBJ1-1; a possible D gene is TRBD1 (5 bases). Trimming left V 2 bases short and J 1 base short, with 8 bases between. This CDR3 has 14 residues. Germline V gene data show CDR1 as SGHVS and CDR2 as FNYEAQ. Written as DNA, the CDR3 is TGTGCCAGCAGCTTACAGGGCTCGAACACTGAAGCTTTCTTT. As protein: CASSLQGSNTEAFF.

V usage is TRBV7-2 and J usage is TRBJ2-3; D is unresolved. Trimming removed 2 bases from V and 5 bases from J, with 2 bases in between. The CDR3 length is 11 residues. Germline CDR1 and CDR2: SGHTA and FQGNSA. CDR3 DNA: TGTGCCAGCAGCTTACGAGATACGCAGTATTTT. Translating gives CASSLRDTQYF.

The V and J genes are TRBV7-6 and TRBJ2-1; TRBD2 agrees at 8 bases. The CDR3 consists of 16 residues. The V segment lost 2 bases and the J segment 4 bases; nucleotides outside the gene matches: 7. CDR1 and CDR2 (germline): SGHVS, FNYEAQ. CDR3 nucleotide sequence: TGTGCCAGCAGCTTAAGCGGCGGGAGGATTTACAATGAGCAGTTCTTC. Translation: CASSLSGGRIYNEQFF.

The V gene is TRBV5-4, the J gene TRBJ2-7, with D possibly being TRBD2 (5 bases). V shed 4 bases and J shed 3 bases, with 11 bases lying between them. Germline CDR1 is SGHNT and CDR2 is YYREEE (reference sequence). The CDR3 covers 13 residues. The CDR3 protein is CASSQVGVYEQYF. The CDR3 DNA sequence: TGTGCCAGCAGCCAAGTCGGGGTCTACGAGCAGTACTTC.

V is TRBV4-3 and J is TRBJ1-2; D gene unclear. Germline-derived CDR1 and CDR2 are LGHNA and YSLEER. V was pared by 3 bases and J by 3 bases, with 20 bases between. The CDR3 consists of 17 residues. CDR3: CASSHILRAELDYGYTF. The CDR3 DNA follows: TGCGCCAGCAGCCACATACTGCGGGCAGAACTAGACTATGGCTACACCTTC.

J is TRBJ1-2 and V is TRBV18, with 11 bases lining up with TRBD1. J was trimmed by 4 bases and V by 5 bases; bases with no gene match: 15. The CDR3 loop spans 18 amino acids. Germline-derived CDR1 and CDR2 are KGHSH and LQKENI. The CDR3 DNA reads TGTGCCAGCTCAAACACTAGTCCGGGGACAGGGGGACCCTATGGCTACACCTTC. It encodes CASSNTSPGTGGPYGYTF.

The rearrangement links TRBV21-1 to TRBJ2-1; TRBD2 is the table's D call, not checked against the DNA. TRBV21-1 is a listed pseudogene. The CDR3 runs 20 residues. The CDR3 coding sequence is TGTGCCAGCAGCAAAGCGCTGTCTAGCGGGAGGGCCCTATCATACAATGAGCAGTTCTTC. Translation: CASSKALSSGRALSYNEQFF.